These 28 T cell receptor beta chains were sequenced from one sample in a study of blood T cells in healthy people across ages. A second PCR of 7 to 11 cycles used a sample-barcoded 5' primer and a J-beta primer mix. TCRdb called the 5' RACE reads again in MiXCR, with one record for every CDR3 protein. The table records fewer than 750,000 distinct CDR3 sequences, 47% of them present only once. What was sequenced was blood. All receptors derive from a man at least 80 years old in good health.

This clonotype was recorded a few times. The chain has TRBV20-1 and TRBJ2-3, with D unclear. This CDR3 spans 13 amino acids. Per the germline V gene, CDR1 is DFQATT and CDR2 is SNEGSKA (reference sequence). V shed 6 bases and J shed 5 bases, with 15 bases lying between them. This CDR3 reads CSAGSPSLDTQYF. The CDR3 region has the DNA TGCAGTGCGGGTTCCCCTTCCCTAGATACGCAGTATTTT.

The V call is TRBV15, the J call TRBJ2-1, with D perhaps TRBD2 (6 bases). In germline, CDR1 is LNHNV, CDR2 YYDKDF (reference sequence). The CDR3 length is 15 residues. Trimming cost V 4 bases and J 0 bases, with 10 bases left between them. CDR3 residues: CATSIVGGSYNEQFF. In DNA, the CDR3 is TGTGCCACCAGCATCGTGGGGGGCTCCTACAATGAGCAGTTCTTC.

The V call is TRBV4-3, the J call TRBJ1-2, with 9 bases matching TRBD1. CDR1 LGHNA and CDR2 YSLEER come from the germline V gene. The CDR3 loop spans 14 amino acids. With V trimmed by 4 bases and J by 7 bases, 7 bases remained unmatched. The CDR3 region has the DNA TGCGCCAGCAGCCTCGGACAGGGGCATTTTGGCTACACCTTC. It translates to CASSLGQGHFGYTF.

The chain carries TRBV4-3 and TRBJ2-7; D is uncertain. The CDR3 extends over 14 amino acids. V gave up 0 bases and J gave up 0 bases, with 6 bases separating them. Germline CDR1 and CDR2: LGHNA and YSLEER. The CDR3 DNA reads as TGCGCCAGCAGCCAAGATTACAACTCCTACGAGCAGTACTTC. This translates into CASSQDYNSYEQYF.

The chain couples TRBV10-3 to TRBJ1-2; 7 nucleotides align to TRBD1. CDR1 and CDR2 from the germline V gene are ENHRY and SYGVKD. J was trimmed by 2 bases and V by 4 bases; bases with no gene match: 1. The CDR3 length is 13 residues. The CDR3 DNA follows: TGTGCCATCAGTGCGGACAGGAACTATGGCTACACCTTC. Translated, it gives CAISADRNYGYTF.

About this clonotype: This clone may be a read error of a much larger clone one base away. The chain couples TRBV7-2 to TRBJ2-7; D perhaps matches TRBD1 (7 bases). Per the germline V gene, CDR1 is SGHTA and CDR2 is FQGNSA. Trimming shortened V by 5 bases and J by 2 bases, and 13 bases separated the two germline ends. The CDR3 loop spans 14 amino acids. The CDR3 nucleotides are TGTGCCAGCAGCCCCTGCGGGACAGCCTACGAGCAGTACTTC. It translates to CASSPCGTAYEQYF.

The CDR3 loop reads CATSRTSGGSDTQYF. CDR3 DNA sequence: TGTGCCACCAGTCGGACTAGCGGGGGTTCAGATACGCAGTATTTT. The chain recombines TRBV15 with TRBJ2-3; 13 nucleotides line up with TRBD2. Germline-derived CDR1 and CDR2 are LNHNV and YYDKDF (reference sequence). This CDR3 has 15 residues. Germline trimming cut 6 bases from V and 4 bases from J; bases unmatched to any gene: 4.

This chain joins TRBV20-1 and TRBJ1-4; maybe TRBD1 (6 bases). Germline CDR1 reads DFQATT; CDR2 reads SNEGSKA (reference sequence). The CDR3 is 19 amino acids. The ends were cut back, 6 bases at V and 5 bases at J, with 31 bases in the middle. CDR3 loop: CSARQRVGTGLRRNEKLFF. The CDR3 bases are TGCAGTGCCCGCCAACGGGTTGGAACAGGGCTAAGGAGAAATGAAAAACTGTTTTTT.

Note on this clonotype: One junction end disagrees with the germline gene, perhaps due to a read error. The chain is built from TRBV4-1 and TRBJ2-7; TRBD1 matches at 9 bases. This CDR3 is 18 amino acids long. The germline gives CDR1 MGHRA, CDR2 YSYEKL. CDR3 amino acids: CASSQGYRGRPTQETQYF. The DNA of the CDR3 is TGCGCCAGCAGCCAAGGTTACAGGGGGCGCCCCACACAAGAGACCCAGTACTTT.

The chain joins TRBV3-1 to TRBJ2-2; no firm D call. Trimming pared 2 bases from V and 4 bases from J, leaving 8 bases between. Germline V gives CDR1 LGHDT, CDR2 YNNKEL (reference sequence). This CDR3 region has 14 residues. CDR3 sequence reads: CASSQTFSTGELFF. DNA for the CDR3: TGTGCCAGCAGCCAAACATTTAGCACCGGGGAGCTGTTTTTT. Supplemented by reference TRBV3-1 and TRBJ2-2, the full variable domain reads DTAVSQTPKYLVTQMGNDKSIKCEQNLGHDTMYWYKQDSKKFLKIMFSYNNKELIINETVPNRFSPKSPDKAHLNLHINSLELGDSAVYFCASSQTFSTGELFFGEGSRLTVL.

This clonotype was detected once. The chain recombines TRBV4-1 with TRBJ1-4; D is unclear. In germline, CDR1 is MGHRA, CDR2 YSYEKL. The ends were cut back, 4 bases at V and 0 bases at J, with 15 bases in the middle. This CDR3 comprises 17 residues. CDR3 in amino acids: CASSRPLGSSTNEKLFF. The CDR3 DNA reads TGCGCCAGCAGCCGACCATTGGGATCGTCAACTAATGAAAAACTGTTTTTT.

This chain links TRBV4-1 with TRBJ2-1; 11 bases agree with TRBD2. The CDR3 is 19 amino acids. V shed 4 bases and J 6 bases; nucleotides not matched to a gene: 17. Per germline, CDR1 MGHRA and CDR2 YSYEKL. The CDR3 sequence: CASSPGGLAGGRGFNEQFF. The CDR3 bases are TGCGCCAGCAGCCCCGGTGGTCTAGCGGGGGGCCGGGGTTTCAATGAGCAGTTCTTC.

The rearrangement links TRBV7-2 to TRBJ2-5, with 8 nucleotides matching TRBD1. V was clipped by 3 bases and J by 6 bases; unmatched bases: 9. The CDR3 contains 15 residues. Germline-derived CDR1 and CDR2 are SGHTA and FQGNSA. The CDR3 sequence: CASSFISQGAKTQYF. The CDR3 coding sequence is TGTGCCAGCAGCTTCATTTCGCAGGGGGCAAAGACCCAGTACTTC.

The V and J genes are TRBV28 and TRBJ2-5, with D perhaps being TRBD1 or TRBD2 (7 bases each). Trimming took off 2 bases at V and 5 bases at J, with 21 bases between the two ends. CDR1 and CDR2 from the germline V gene are MDHEN and SYDVKM. This CDR3 has 17 residues. For the CDR3, the DNA is TGTGCCAGCAGTTTAAGGGGGAGGGGGCCTTCAGAGGAGACCCAGTACTTC. Translation gives CASSLRGRGPSEETQYF.

This clonotype has a count of ten or more. V usage is TRBV9 and J usage is TRBJ2-3, with a tentative D call TRBD1 (6 bases). The CDR3 length is 18 residues. V lost 0 bases and J 4 bases, leaving 21 bases between the germline ends. Germline V gene sequence: CDR1 SGDLS, CDR2 YYNGEE. The CDR3 nucleotides are TGTGCCAGCAGCGTAGGAAGGGCGGCGTACAGGGTCCCAGATACGCAGTATTTT. It translates to CASSVGRAAYRVPDTQYF. Combining the CDR3 with reference TRBV9 and TRBJ2-3 gives the whole variable domain DSGVTQTPKHLITATGQRVTLRCSPRSGDLSVYWYQQSLDQGLQFLIQYYNGEERAKGNILERFSAQQFPDLHSELNLSSLELGDSALYFCASSVGRAAYRVPDTQYFGPGTRLTVL.

This chain uses TRBV6-1 with TRBJ2-6; 9 bases align to TRBD1. The germline CDR1 and CDR2 sequences are MNHNS and SASEGT. The J segment lost 3 bases and the V segment lost 4 bases, leaving 10 bases of the junction unmatched. The CDR3 length is 18 residues. The CDR3 spells CASSGTGTGRFGANVLTF. In nucleotides, the CDR3 is TGTGCCAGCAGTGGAACCGGGACAGGGCGCTTTGGGGCCAACGTCCTGACTTTC.

The J gene is TRBJ2-4, the V gene TRBV27; D call uncertain. The J call may not be correct, given that the DNA end is closer to TRBJ2-7. CDR1 and CDR2 from the germline V gene are MNHEY and SMNVEV (reference sequence). This CDR3 contains 14 residues. This CDR3 reads CASSLGLPTYEQYF. Here the CDR3 DNA reads TGTGCCAGCAGTTTGGGCCTACCCACCTACGAGCAGTACTTC.

This clonotype turned up a few times. V and J are TRBV4-2 and TRBJ2-7; 9 nucleotides line up with TRBD1. V was clipped by 5 bases and J by 0 bases; unmatched bases: 5. Looked up from germline, CDR1 is LGHNA and CDR2 is YNFKEQ. CDR3 size: 15 residues. The CDR3 protein is CASSMRDRDSYEQYF. CDR3 bases: TGTGCCAGCAGCATGAGGGACAGGGACTCCTACGAGCAGTACTTC.

Many counts were recorded for this clonotype. V gene TRBV6-5 combines with J gene TRBJ2-3, with D perhaps matching TRBD2 (6 bases). Germline values: CDR1 MNHEY, CDR2 SVGAGI. The V gene lost 7 bases and the J gene lost 0 bases, with 11 bases spanning the gap. CDR3 size: 14 residues. The CDR3 loop is CASKGLPSTDTQYF. DNA for the CDR3: TGTGCCAGCAAGGGACTCCCTAGCACAGATACGCAGTATTTT.

For this clonotype: At one boundary the junction diverges from the germline segment, which might be a read error. This rearrangement joins TRBV4-2 to TRBJ2-3; TRBD2 aligns across 8 bases. The CDR3 consists of 16 residues. Germline-derived CDR1 and CDR2 are LGHNA and YNFKEQ. CDR3 protein: CASSQDLSGGTDTQYF. As DNA, the CDR3 is TGCGCCAGCAGCCAAGATCTTAGCGGGGGCACAGATACGCAGTATTTT.

The rearrangement links TRBV7-2 to TRBJ2-5; 7 nucleotides agree with TRBD1. J lost 1 base, V lost 5 bases, and 10 bases had no gene match. This CDR3 contains 16 residues. The germline CDR1 and CDR2 sequences are SGHTA and FQGNSA. As DNA, the CDR3 is TGTGCCAGCAGCCCTAGGACAGGCCAAATCCAAGAGACCCAGTACTTC. Its protein product is CASSPRTGQIQETQYF.

The chain has TRBV4-3 and TRBJ2-7; no clear D gene. CDR1 is LGHNA, CDR2 YSLEER, per germline. V lost 0 bases, J lost 3 bases, and 12 bases lay in between. This CDR3 has 15 amino acids. The CDR3 loop is CASSQDLLGLYEQYF. CDR3 coding DNA: TGCGCCAGCAGCCAAGATCTTCTAGGCCTCTACGAGCAGTACTTC.

The chain recombines TRBV7-2 with TRBJ1-2; 11 bases are a match to TRBD1. The V gene end was trimmed by 5 bases and the J gene end by 4 bases; junction bases not matched to a gene: 3. This CDR3 comprises 14 residues. CDR1 SGHTA and CDR2 FQGNSA come from the germline V gene. This CDR3 is CASSTDRGPYGYTF. The CDR3 bases are TGTGCCAGCAGCACGGACAGGGGGCCCTATGGCTACACCTTC.

The chain employs TRBV29-1 and TRBJ2-1, with D unclear. The V end lost 2 bases, the J end lost 5 bases, and 7 bases lay between the germline ends. This CDR3 contains 12 residues. Per the germline V gene, CDR1 is SQVTM and CDR2 is ANQGSEA. This CDR3 reads CSVETANNEQFF. CDR3 nucleotides: TGCAGCGTTGAAACAGCCAACAATGAGCAGTTCTTC.

V and J are TRBV7-9 and TRBJ1-2; maybe TRBD1 (6 bases). The CDR3 is made up of 13 amino acids. In germline, CDR1 is SEHNR, CDR2 FQNEAQ (reference sequence). Deletions cut 1 base from V and 7 bases from J, with 10 bases between. In nucleotides, the CDR3 is TGTGCCAGCAGCTTAGGGACAGAGAGTGGCTACACCTTC. It translates to CASSLGTESGYTF. The whole variable domain, remainder taken from reference TRBV7-9 and TRBJ1-2, is DTGVSQNPRHKITKRGQNVTFRCDPISEHNRLYWYRQTLGQGPEFLTYFQNEAQLEKSRLLSDRFSAERPKGSFSTLEIQRTEQGDSAMYLCASSLGTESGYTFGSGTRLTVV.

The chain uses TRBV29-1 and TRBJ2-3; TRBD2 aligns across 9 bases. Losses at the gene ends were 7 bases for V and 1 base for J; bases not matched to a gene: 6. The CDR3 has 14 amino acids. Germline V gene lookup returns CDR1 SQVTM and CDR2 ANQGSEA. This chain's CDR3 is CSAGGLAGTDTQYF. The CDR3 bases are TGCAGCGCAGGGGGACTAGCAGGCACAGATACGCAGTATTTT.

In this sample, this clonotype turned up a few times. This rearrangement joins TRBV7-2 to TRBJ1-6, with 7 bases that match TRBD1. CDR3 length: 16 amino acids. Trimming took 1 base from V and 10 from J; bases not matched to a gene: 10. Per the germline V gene, CDR1 is SGHTA and CDR2 is FQGNSA. The DNA of the CDR3 is TGTGCCAGCAGCTTAGTCCCCACAGGGGAGGGATCACCCCTCCACTTT. It translates to CASSLVPTGEGSPLHF.

The chain employs TRBV29-1 and TRBJ2-5; TRBD2 agrees at 7 bases. Trimming at V came to 7 bases and at J to 0 bases, leaving 8 bases not matched to a gene. Germline V gene data show CDR1 as SQVTM and CDR2 as ANQGSEA. CDR3 length equals 14 residues. In nucleotides, the CDR3 is TGCAGCGCTCCCCTGGGGGGGTACCAAGAGACCCAGTACTTC. Its translation: CSAPLGGYQETQYF. Complete variable domain (other parts from reference TRBV29-1 and TRBJ2-5): SAVISQKPSRDICQRGTSLTIQCQVDSQVTMMFWYRQQPGQSLTLIATANQGSEATYESGFVIDKFPISRPNLTFSTLTVSNMSPEDSSIYLCSAPLGGYQETQYFGPGTRLLVL.